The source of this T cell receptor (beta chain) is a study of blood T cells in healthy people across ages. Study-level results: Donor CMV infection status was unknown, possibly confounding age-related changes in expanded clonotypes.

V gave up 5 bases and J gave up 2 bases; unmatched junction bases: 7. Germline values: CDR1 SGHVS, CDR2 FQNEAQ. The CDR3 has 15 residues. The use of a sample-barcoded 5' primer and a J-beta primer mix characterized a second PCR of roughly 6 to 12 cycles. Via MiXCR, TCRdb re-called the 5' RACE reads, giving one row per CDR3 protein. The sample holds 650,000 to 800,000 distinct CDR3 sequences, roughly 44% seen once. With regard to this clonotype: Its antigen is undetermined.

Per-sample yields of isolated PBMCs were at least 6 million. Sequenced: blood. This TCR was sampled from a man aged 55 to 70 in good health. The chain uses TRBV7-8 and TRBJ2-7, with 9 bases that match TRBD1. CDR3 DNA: TGTGCCAGCAGCGCCTTGGGACAGGGAGCCTACGAGCAGTACTTC. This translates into CASSALGQGAYEQYF.